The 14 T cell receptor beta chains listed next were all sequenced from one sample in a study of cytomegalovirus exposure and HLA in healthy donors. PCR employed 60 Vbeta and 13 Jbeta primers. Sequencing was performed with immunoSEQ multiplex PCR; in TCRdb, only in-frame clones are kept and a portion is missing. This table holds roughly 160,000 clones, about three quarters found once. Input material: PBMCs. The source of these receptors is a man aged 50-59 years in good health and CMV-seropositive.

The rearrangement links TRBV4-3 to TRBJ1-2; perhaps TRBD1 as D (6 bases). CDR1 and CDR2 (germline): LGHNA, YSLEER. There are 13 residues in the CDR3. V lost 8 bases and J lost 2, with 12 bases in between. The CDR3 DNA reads TGCGCCAGCCCGAGGGGGTTCAACTATGGCTACACCTTC. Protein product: CASPRGFNYGYTF.

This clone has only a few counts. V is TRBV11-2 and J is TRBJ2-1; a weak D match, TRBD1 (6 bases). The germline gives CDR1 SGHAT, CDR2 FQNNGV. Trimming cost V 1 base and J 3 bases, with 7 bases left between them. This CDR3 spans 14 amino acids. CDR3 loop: CASSLGQDYNEQFF. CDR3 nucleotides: TGTGCCAGCAGCTTAGGACAGGACTACAATGAGCAGTTCTTC.

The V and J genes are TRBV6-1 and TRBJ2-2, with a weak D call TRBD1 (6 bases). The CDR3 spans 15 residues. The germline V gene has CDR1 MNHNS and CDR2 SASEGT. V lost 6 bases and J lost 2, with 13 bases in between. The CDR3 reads CASSPRTENTGELFF. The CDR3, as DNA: TGTGCCAGCAGCCCCAGGACAGAAAACACCGGGGAGCTGTTTTTT.

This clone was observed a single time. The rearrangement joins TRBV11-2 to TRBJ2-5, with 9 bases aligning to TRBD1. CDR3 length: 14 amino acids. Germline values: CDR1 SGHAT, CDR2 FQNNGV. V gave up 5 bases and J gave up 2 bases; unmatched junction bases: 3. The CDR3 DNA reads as TGTGCCAGCAGCACGACAGGGGGACAAGAGACCCAGTACTTC. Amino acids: CASSTTGGQETQYF.

The CDR3 region is CATLLTPGVEKLFF. The CDR3 bases are TGTGCCACCCTCTTGACCCCGGGGGTCGAAAAACTGTTTTTT. V gene TRBV15 combines with J gene TRBJ1-4, with a weak D call TRBD1 (5 bases). The CDR3 has 14 residues. The V and J ends lost 8 bases and 8 bases respectively, with 18 bases between them. In germline, CDR1 is LNHNV, CDR2 YYDKDF (reference sequence). The complete variable domain, with remaining parts taken from reference TRBV15 and TRBJ1-4, reads DAMVIQNPRYQVTQFGKPVTLSCSQTLNHNVMYWYQQKSSQAPKLLFHYYDKDFNNEADTPDNFQSRRPNTSFCFLDIRSPGLGDTAMYLCATLLTPGVEKLFFGSGTQLSVL.

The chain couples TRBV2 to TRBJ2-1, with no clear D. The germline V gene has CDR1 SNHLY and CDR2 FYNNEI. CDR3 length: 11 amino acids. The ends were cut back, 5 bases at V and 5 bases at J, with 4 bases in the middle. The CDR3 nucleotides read TGTGCCAGCAGTCGCGACAATGAGCAGTTCTTC. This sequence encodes CASSRDNEQFF.

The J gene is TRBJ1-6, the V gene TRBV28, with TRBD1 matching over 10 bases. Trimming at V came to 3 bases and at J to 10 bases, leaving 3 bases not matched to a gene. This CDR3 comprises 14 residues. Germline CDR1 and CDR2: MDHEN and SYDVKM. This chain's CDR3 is CASSLRDRGSPLHF. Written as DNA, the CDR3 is TGTGCCAGCAGTTTGAGGGACAGGGGATCACCCCTCCACTTT.

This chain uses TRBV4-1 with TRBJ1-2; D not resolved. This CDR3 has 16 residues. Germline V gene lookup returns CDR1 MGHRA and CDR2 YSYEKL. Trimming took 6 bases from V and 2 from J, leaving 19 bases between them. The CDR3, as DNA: TGCGCCAGCAGAGTAGGTTATGCGGAGATGAACTATGGCTACACCTTC. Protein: CASRVGYAEMNYGYTF.

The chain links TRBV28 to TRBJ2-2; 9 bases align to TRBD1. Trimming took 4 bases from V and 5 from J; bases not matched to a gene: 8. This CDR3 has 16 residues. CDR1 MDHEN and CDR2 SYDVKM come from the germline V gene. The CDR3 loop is CASSSPDRGSTGELFF. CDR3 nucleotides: TGTGCCAGCAGTTCCCCGGACAGGGGCTCGACCGGGGAGCTGTTTTTT.

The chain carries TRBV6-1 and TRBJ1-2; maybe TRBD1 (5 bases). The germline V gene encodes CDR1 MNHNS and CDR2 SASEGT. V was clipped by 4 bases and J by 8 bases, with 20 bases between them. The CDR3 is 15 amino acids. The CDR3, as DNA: TGTGCCAGCAGTGTGGAACCGACAGTTCTCCTGGGCTACACCTTC. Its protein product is CASSVEPTVLLGYTF.

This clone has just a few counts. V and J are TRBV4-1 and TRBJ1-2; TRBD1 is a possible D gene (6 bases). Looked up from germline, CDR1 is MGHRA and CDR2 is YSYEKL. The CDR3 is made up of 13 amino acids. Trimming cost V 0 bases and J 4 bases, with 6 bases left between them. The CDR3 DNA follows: TGCGCCAGCAGCCAAGAAGGGGGCTATGGCTACACCTTC. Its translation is CASSQEGGYGYTF.

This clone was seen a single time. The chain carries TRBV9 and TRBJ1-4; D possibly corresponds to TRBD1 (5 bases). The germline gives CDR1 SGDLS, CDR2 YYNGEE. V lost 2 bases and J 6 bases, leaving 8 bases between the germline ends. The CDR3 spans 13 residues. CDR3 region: CASSVRGDEKLFF. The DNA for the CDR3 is TGTGCCAGCAGCGTCCGGGGGGATGAAAAACTGTTTTTT.

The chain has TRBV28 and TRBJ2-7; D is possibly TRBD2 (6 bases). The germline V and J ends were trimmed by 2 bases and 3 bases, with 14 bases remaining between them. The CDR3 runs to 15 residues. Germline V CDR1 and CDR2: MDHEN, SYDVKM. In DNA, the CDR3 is TGTGCCAGCAGTTTAATGGGGGGTCGACTCTACGAGCAGTACTTC. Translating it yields CASSLMGGRLYEQYF.

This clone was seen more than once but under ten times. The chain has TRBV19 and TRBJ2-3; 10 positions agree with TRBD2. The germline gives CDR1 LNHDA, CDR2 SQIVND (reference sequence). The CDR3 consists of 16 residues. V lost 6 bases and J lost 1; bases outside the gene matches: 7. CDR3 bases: TGTGCCAGTAGCCCATCTAGCGGGGGACGCACAGATACGCAGTATTTT. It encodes CASSPSSGGRTDTQYF.